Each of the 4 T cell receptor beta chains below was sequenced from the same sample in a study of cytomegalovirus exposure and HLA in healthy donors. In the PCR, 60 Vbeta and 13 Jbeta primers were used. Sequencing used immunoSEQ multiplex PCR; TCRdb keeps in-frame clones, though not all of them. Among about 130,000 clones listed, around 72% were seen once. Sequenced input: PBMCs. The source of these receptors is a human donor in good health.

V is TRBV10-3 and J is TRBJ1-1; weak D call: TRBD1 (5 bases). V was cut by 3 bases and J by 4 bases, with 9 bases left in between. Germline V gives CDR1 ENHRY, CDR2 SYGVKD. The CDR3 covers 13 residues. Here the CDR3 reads CAISDRVGTEAFF. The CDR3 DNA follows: TGTGCCATCAGTGACAGGGTAGGCACTGAAGCTTTCTTT.

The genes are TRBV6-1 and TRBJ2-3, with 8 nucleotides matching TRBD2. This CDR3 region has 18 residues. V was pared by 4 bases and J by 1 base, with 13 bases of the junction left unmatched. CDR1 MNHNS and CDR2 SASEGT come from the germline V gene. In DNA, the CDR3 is TGTGCCAGCAGTGCCCTCACGGGCACTAGCGGAGGCACAGATACGCAGTATTTT. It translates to CASSALTGTSGGTDTQYF.

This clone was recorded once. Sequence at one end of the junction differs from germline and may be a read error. CDR3 DNA: TGTGCCAGCAGCCCGCGGACAGGGGAAGTGGAGACCCAGTACTTC. This translates into CASSPRTGEVETQYF. The V and J genes are TRBV5-1 and TRBJ2-5; TRBD1 matches at 9 bases. The CDR3 sequence is 15 residues long. Germline V lookup: CDR1 SGHRS, CDR2 YFSETQ.

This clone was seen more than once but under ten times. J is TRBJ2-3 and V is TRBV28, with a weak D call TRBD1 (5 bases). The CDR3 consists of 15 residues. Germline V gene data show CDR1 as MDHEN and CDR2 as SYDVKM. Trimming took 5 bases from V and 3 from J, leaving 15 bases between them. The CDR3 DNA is TGTGCCAGCAGTCAACAGGCGTGGGGAACAGATACGCAGTATTTT. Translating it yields CASSQQAWGTDTQYF.